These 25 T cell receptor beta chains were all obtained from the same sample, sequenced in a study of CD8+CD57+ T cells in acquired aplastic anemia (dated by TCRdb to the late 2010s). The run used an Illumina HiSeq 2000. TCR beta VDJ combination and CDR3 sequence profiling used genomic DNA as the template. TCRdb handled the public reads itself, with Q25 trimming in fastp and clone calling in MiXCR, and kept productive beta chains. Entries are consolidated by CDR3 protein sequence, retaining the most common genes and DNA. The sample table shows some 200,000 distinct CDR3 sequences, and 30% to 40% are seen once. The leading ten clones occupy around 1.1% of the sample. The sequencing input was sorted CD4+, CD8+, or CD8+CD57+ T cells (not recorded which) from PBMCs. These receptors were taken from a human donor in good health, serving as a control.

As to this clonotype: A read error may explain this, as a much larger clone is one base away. CDR3 DNA sequence: TGTGCCAGCAGGAGACTAGCGGGGACCTACGGGCAGTACTTC. Protein product: CASRRLAGTYGQYF. V is TRBV6-1 and J is TRBJ2-7, with 11 bases fitting TRBD2. CDR1 MNHNS and CDR2 SASEGT come from the germline V gene. There are 14 residues in the CDR3.

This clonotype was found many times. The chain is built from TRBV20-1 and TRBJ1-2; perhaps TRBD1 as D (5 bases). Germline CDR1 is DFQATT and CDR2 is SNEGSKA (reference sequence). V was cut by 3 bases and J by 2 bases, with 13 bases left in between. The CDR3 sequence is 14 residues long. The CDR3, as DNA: TGCAGTGCTAGGAGAAGGGGCAGCAACTATGGCTACACCTTC. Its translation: CSARRRGSNYGYTF.

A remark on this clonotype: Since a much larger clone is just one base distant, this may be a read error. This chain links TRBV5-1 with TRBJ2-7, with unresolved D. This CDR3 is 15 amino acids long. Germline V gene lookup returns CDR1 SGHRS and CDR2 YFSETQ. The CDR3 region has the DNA TGCGCCGGCAGCTCGGGTTCCGCAGTTCAGGACGAGCAGTACTTC. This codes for CAGSSGSAVQDEQYF.

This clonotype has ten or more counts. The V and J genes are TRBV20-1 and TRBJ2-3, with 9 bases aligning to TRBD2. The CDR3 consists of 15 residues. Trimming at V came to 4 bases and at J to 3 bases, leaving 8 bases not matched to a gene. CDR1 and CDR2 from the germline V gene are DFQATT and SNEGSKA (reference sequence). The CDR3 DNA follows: TGCAGTGCTATAATAGCGGGGGCGTCAACAGATACGCAGTATTTT. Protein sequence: CSAIIAGASTDTQYF.

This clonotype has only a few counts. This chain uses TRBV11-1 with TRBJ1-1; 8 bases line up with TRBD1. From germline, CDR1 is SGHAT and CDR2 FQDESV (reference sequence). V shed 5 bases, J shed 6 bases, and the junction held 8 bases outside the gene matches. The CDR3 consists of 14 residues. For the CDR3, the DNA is TGTGCCAGCAGCATATCAGGGGGCGGTTCTGAAGCTTTCTTT. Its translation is CASSISGGGSEAFF.

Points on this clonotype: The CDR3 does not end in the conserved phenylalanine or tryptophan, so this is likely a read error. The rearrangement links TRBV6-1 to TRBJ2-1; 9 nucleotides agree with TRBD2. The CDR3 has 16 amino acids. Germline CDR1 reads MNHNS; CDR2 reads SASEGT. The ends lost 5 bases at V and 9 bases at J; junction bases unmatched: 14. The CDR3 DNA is TGTGCCAGCAGTATCCGAGGTGCTAGCGGGGCGGGTGAGCAGTTCCTC. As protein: CASSIRGASGAGEQFL.

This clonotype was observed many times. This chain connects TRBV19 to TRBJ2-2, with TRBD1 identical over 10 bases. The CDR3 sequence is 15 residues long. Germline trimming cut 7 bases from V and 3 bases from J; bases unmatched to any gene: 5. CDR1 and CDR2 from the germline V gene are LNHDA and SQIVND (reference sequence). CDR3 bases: TGTGCCAGTACCCCCGGGACAGGGGACACCGGGGAGCTGTTTTTT. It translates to CASTPGTGDTGELFF.

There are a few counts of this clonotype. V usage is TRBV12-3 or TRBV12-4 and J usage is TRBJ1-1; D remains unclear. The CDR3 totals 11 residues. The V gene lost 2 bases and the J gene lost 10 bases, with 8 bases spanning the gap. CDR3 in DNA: TGTGCCAGCAGTTTAAAGTATGGAGCTTTCTTT. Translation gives CASSLKYGAFF.

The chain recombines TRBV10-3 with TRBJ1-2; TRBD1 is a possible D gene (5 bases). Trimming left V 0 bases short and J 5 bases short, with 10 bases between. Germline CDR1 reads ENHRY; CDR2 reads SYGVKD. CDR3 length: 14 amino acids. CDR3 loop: CAISESSGGYGYTF. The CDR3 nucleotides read TGTGCCATCAGTGAGTCATCGGGGGGGTATGGCTACACCTTC.

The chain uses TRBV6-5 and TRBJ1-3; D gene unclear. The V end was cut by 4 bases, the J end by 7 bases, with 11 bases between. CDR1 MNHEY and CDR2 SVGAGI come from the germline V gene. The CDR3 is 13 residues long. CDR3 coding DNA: TGTGCCAGCAGTTCATCACGGAGTAACACCATATATTTT. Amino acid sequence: CASSSSRSNTIYF.

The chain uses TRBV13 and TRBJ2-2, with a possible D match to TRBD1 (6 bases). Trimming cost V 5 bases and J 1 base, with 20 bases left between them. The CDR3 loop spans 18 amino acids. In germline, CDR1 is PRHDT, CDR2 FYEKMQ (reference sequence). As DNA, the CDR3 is TGTGCCAGCAGCCTAAGCGACAGGCTCTTCGGGAACACCGGGGAGCTGTTTTTT. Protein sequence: CASSLSDRLFGNTGELFF.

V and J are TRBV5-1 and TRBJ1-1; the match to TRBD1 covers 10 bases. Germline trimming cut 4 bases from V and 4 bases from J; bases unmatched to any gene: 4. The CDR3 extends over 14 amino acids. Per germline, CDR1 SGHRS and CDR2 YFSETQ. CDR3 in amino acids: CASSGTGVGTEAFF. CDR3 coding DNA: TGCGCCAGCAGCGGGACAGGGGTCGGCACTGAAGCTTTCTTT.

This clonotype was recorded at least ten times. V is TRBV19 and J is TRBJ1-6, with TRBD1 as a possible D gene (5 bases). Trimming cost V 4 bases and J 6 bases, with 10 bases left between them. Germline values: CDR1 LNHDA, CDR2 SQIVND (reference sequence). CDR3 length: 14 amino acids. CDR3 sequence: CASSTLTANSPLHF. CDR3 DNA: TGTGCCAGTAGTACCTTGACAGCTAATTCACCCCTCCACTTT.

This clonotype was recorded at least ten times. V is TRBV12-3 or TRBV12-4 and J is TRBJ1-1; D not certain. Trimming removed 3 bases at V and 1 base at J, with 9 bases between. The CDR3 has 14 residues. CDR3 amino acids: CASSLPGENTEAFF. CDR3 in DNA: TGTGCCAGCAGTTTGCCAGGAGAGAACACTGAAGCTTTCTTT.

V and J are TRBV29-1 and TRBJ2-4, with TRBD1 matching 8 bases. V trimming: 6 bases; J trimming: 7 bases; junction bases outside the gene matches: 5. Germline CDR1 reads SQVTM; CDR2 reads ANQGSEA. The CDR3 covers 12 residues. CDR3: CSVGQGPNIQYF. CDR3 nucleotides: TGCAGCGTCGGACAGGGTCCGAACATTCAGTACTTC.

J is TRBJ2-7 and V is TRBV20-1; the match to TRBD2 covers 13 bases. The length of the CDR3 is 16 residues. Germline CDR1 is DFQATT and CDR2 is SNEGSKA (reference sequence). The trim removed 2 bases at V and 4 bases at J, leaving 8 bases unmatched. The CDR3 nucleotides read TGCAGTGCTAGAACACCGACTAGCGGGGGGACTTACGAGCAGTACTTC. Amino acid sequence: CSARTPTSGGTYEQYF.

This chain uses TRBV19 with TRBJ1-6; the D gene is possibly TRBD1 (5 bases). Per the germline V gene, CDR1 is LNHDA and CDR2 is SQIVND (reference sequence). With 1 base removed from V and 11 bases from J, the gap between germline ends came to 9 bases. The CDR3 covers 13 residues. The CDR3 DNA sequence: TGTGCCAGTAGTATAGGGGGGGATCCACCCCTCCACTTT. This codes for CASSIGGDPPLHF. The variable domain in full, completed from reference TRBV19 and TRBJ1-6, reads DGGITQSPKYLFRKEGQNVTLSCEQNLNHDAMYWYRQDPGQGLRLIYYSQIVNDFQKGDIAEGYSVSREKKESFPLTVTSAQKNPTAFYLCASSIGGDPPLHFGNGTRLTVT.

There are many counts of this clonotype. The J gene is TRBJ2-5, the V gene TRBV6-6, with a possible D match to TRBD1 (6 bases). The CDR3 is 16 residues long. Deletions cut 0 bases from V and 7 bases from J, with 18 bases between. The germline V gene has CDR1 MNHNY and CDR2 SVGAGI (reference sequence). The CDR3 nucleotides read TGTGCCAGCAGTTACTCGAAGGGCGTAGCAGGGGTGACCCAGTACTTC. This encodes CASSYSKGVAGVTQYF.

The CDR3 spells CASSPREGTVMNTEAFF. DNA of the CDR3: TGTGCCAGCAGCCCTAGAGAGGGGACGGTCATGAACACTGAAGCTTTCTTT. The genes are TRBV11-2 and TRBJ1-1, with D possibly TRBD1 on 5 matching bases. Trimming left V 5 bases short and J 0 bases short, with 19 bases between. Germline values: CDR1 SGHAT, CDR2 FQNNGV. The CDR3 has 17 residues.

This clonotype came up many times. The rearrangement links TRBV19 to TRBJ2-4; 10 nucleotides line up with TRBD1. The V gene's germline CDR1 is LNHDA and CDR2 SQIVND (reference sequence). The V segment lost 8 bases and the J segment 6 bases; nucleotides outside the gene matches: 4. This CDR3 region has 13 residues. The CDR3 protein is CASSWDRGNIQYF. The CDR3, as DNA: TGTGCCAGTTCCTGGGACAGGGGAAACATTCAGTACTTC.

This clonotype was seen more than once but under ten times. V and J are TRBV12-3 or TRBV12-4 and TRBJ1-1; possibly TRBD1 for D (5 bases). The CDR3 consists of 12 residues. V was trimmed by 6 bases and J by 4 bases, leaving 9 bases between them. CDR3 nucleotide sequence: TGTGCCAGCAGCCAGCAGGGCACTGAAGCTTTCTTT. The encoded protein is CASSQQGTEAFF.

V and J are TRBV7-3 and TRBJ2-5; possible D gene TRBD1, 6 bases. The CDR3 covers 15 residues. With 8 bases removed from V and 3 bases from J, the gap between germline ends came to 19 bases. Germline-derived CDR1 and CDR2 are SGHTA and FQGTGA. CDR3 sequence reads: CASSLNQGKKETQYF. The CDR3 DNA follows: TGTGCCAGCTCACTAAATCAGGGGAAAAAAGAGACCCAGTACTTC.

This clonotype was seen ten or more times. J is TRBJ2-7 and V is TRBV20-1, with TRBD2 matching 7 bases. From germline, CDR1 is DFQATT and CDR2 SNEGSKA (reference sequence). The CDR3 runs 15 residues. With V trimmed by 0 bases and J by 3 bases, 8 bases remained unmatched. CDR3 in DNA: TGCAGTGCTAGAGATGTGGGGGAGGGCCTCTACGAGCAGTACTTC. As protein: CSARDVGEGLYEQYF.

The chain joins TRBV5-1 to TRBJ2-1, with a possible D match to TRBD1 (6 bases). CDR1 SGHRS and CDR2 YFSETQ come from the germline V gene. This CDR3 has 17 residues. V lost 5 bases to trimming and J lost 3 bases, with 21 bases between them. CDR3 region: CASSHRRSATGYNEQFF. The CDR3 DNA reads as TGCGCCAGCAGTCATCGGAGGTCTGCGACAGGCTACAATGAGCAGTTCTTC. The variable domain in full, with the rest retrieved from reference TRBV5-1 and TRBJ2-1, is KAGVTQTPRYLIKTRGQQVTLSCSPISGHRSVSWYQQTPGQGLQFLFEYFSETQRNKGNFPGRFSGRQFSNSRSEMNVSTLELGDSALYLCASSHRRSATGYNEQFFGPGTRLTVL.

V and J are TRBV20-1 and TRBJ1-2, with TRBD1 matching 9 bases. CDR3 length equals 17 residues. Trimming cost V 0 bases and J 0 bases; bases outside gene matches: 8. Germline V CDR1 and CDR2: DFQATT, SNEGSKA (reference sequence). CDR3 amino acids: CSARDPLGQGSNYGYTF. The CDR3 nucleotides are TGCAGTGCTAGAGATCCCCTGGGACAGGGATCTAACTATGGCTACACCTTC.